The present T cell receptor beta chain was sequenced within a study of CD8+ T cells in alopecia areata. The authors extracted RNA and reverse transcribed it into cDNA as the sequencing template. The protocol was immunoSEQ multiplex PCR, while the TCRdb copy is restricted to in-frame clones and leaves out a portion. The table has about 82,000 clones, roughly 51% seen once. Overall study findings and caveats: Elevated clonality characterized lesional scalp relative to normal scalp, particularly in alopecia totalis/universalis.

Details on this clone: Its antigen is unknown.

Those with alopecia areata gave lesional scalp punch biopsies and peripheral blood. This sequence was found in a human donor with alopecia areata. Sequencing was done on a sample of NKG2D-high CD8+ T cells sorted from blood.

Here the CDR3 reads CASSLVREITDTQYF. The CDR3 DNA follows: TGTGCCAGCAGCTTGGTCAGGGAGATCACAGATACGCAGTATTTT. J is TRBJ2-3 and V is TRBV5-4, with D tentatively TRBD1 or TRBD2 (5 bases each). There are 15 residues in the CDR3. Germline V gives CDR1 SGHNT, CDR2 YYREEE (reference sequence). V was trimmed by 0 bases and J by 2 bases, leaving 10 bases between them.